A single sample gave rise to the 28 T cell receptor beta chains below, sequenced in a study of shared clonotypes between healthy human individuals. Clones were read by immunoSEQ multiplex PCR, and TCRdb kept only the in-frame ones, dropping some. The sample lists about 2.4 million clones; approximately 93% were seen once. The sample was naive CD4+ T cells from PBMCs. Documented subset: CD45RA+ positively selected. The receptors were gathered from a man between 18 and 35 years old in good health. Some clones in this sample may be carry-over from other donors' samples.

V is TRBV5-1 and J is TRBJ1-2; D is uncertain. The germline V and J ends were trimmed by 0 bases and 6 bases, with 15 bases remaining between them. CDR3 length equals 15 residues. Germline CDR1 SGHRS, CDR2 YFSETQ. Written as DNA, the CDR3 is TGCGCCAGCAGCTTGGCCCAACTGGGCTCCCATGGCTACACCTTC. This gives the protein CASSLAQLGSHGYTF.

This clone was counted between two and nine times. The chain links TRBV2 to TRBJ1-5; D is undetermined. CDR3 length: 13 residues. Trimming left V 4 bases short and J 5 bases short, with 9 bases between. The germline V gene encodes CDR1 SNHLY and CDR2 FYNNEI. The CDR3 region has the DNA TGTGCCAGCAGTGCCGCGGGAGATCAGCCCCAGCATTTT. Its translation is CASSAAGDQPQHF.

This chain joins TRBV7-9 and TRBJ1-4, with D unclear. This CDR3 contains 14 residues. CDR1 and CDR2 from the germline V gene are SEHNR and FQNEAQ (reference sequence). V gave up 3 bases and J gave up 8 bases, with 13 bases separating them. CDR3 protein: CASSFQRATEKLFF. The CDR3 region has the DNA TGTGCCAGCAGCTTCCAGAGGGCGACGGAAAAACTGTTTTTT. The full variable domain, rest sourced from reference TRBV7-9 and TRBJ1-4, is DTGVSQNPRHKITKRGQNVTFRCDPISEHNRLYWYRQTLGQGPEFLTYFQNEAQLEKSRLLSDRFSAERPKGSFSTLEIQRTEQGDSAMYLCASSFQRATEKLFFGSGTQLSVL.

The J gene is TRBJ1-2, the V gene TRBV28; a weak D match, TRBD1 (5 bases). The CDR3 contains 11 residues. CDR1 is MDHEN and CDR2 is SYDVKM in the germline V gene. V was cut by 10 bases and J by 2 bases, with 8 bases left in between. The CDR3 DNA sequence: TGTGCCATACGACAGAACTATGGCTACACCTTC. Its translation is CAIRQNYGYTF.

This clone was observed a single time. Other DNA sequences in this specimen translate into the identical CDR3. The chain couples TRBV5-1 to TRBJ2-5, with D maybe TRBD2 (5 bases). The CDR3 extends over 14 amino acids. The V gene's germline CDR1 is SGHRS and CDR2 YFSETQ. V lost 0 bases, J lost 3 bases, and 9 bases lay in between. The CDR3 sequence: CASSLAPAEETQYF. CDR3 in DNA: TGCGCCAGCAGCTTGGCCCCAGCGGAAGAGACCCAGTACTTC.

This rearrangement joins TRBV27 to TRBJ2-1, with D tentatively TRBD2 (6 bases). Germline V CDR1 and CDR2: MNHEY, SMNVEV (reference sequence). Between the trimmed V and J ends, which lost 6 bases and 9 bases, there was a span of 18 bases. There are 14 residues in the CDR3. CDR3 bases: TGTGCCAGCAGGATGACTAGGGCTTGGGGTGAGCAGTTCTTC. Amino acid sequence: CASRMTRAWGEQFF.

The rearrangement links TRBV21-1 to TRBJ1-5; TRBD1 reflects the table's D call only, with no check against the DNA. TRBV21-1 corresponds to a pseudogene. The CDR3 is 15 residues long. The CDR3 nucleotides are TGTGCCAGCAGCAGCACAGGGGAGAGAAATCAGCCCCAGCATTTT. Encoded protein: CASSSTGERNQPQHF.

The J gene is TRBJ2-1, the V gene TRBV11-3; D gene uncertain. V lost 5 bases and J 9 bases, leaving 11 bases between the germline ends. Germline V gene data show CDR1 as SGHNT and CDR2 as YENEEA. The CDR3 totals 12 residues. CDR3 sequence reads: CASSPNTGEQFF. CDR3 coding DNA: TGTGCCAGCAGCCCCAACACCGGTGAGCAGTTCTTC.

The chain links TRBV11-2 to TRBJ1-1; D may be TRBD1 (5 bases). V lost 4 bases, J lost 1 base, and 13 bases lay in between. Germline-derived CDR1 and CDR2 are SGHAT and FQNNGV. This CDR3 has 15 amino acids. CDR3 sequence: CASSWGAGTNTEAFF. The CDR3 region has the DNA TGTGCCAGCAGCTGGGGAGCAGGGACGAACACTGAAGCTTTCTTT. Full variable domain (rest looked up from reference TRBV11-2 and TRBJ1-1): EAGVAQSPRYKIIEKRQSVAFWCNPISGHATLYWYQQILGQGPKLLIQFQNNGVVDDSQLPKDRFSAERLKGVDSTLKIQPAKLEDSAVYLCASSWGAGTNTEAFFGQGTRLTVV.

The chain couples TRBV5-1 to TRBJ1-4; D might be TRBD1 (5 bases). Trimming pared 3 bases from V and 0 bases from J, leaving 15 bases between. Germline lookup yields CDR1 SGHRS and CDR2 YFSETQ. This CDR3 comprises 17 residues. Here the CDR3 reads CASSSTSRGPTNEKLFF. As DNA, the CDR3 is TGCGCCAGCAGCTCCACTTCAAGGGGACCAACTAATGAAAAACTGTTTTTT.

This chain connects TRBV11-3 to TRBJ2-6; D may be TRBD2 (6 bases). Trimming pared 6 bases from V and 1 base from J, leaving 10 bases between. The CDR3 is 15 amino acids. Germline CDR1 SGHNT, CDR2 YENEEA. The CDR3 loop reads CASSPGGSGANVLTF. The CDR3 DNA reads TGTGCCAGCAGTCCAGGAGGGTCTGGGGCCAACGTCCTGACTTTC.

The J gene is TRBJ1-5, the V gene TRBV2, with 7 bases identical to TRBD1. This CDR3 is 16 amino acids long. With V trimmed by 4 bases and J by 1 base, 7 bases remained unmatched. CDR1 and CDR2 (germline): SNHLY, FYNNEI. CDR3 loop: CASSGQGGWSNQPQHF. CDR3 sequence (DNA): TGTGCCAGCAGTGGGCAGGGGGGCTGGAGCAATCAGCCCCAGCATTTT.

The chain couples TRBV5-1 to TRBJ2-5; tentative D call: TRBD2 (5 bases). V shed 0 bases and J shed 3 bases, with 12 bases lying between them. The CDR3 runs 15 residues. Per the germline V gene, CDR1 is SGHRS and CDR2 is YFSETQ. The CDR3 DNA reads TGCGCCAGCAGCTTGGAAGGTCAGGAGGAAGAGACCCAGTACTTC. It yields the protein CASSLEGQEEETQYF.

The rearrangement joins TRBV4-2 to TRBJ2-7; 12 positions agree with TRBD2. The CDR3 runs to 20 residues. The V gene end was trimmed by 2 bases and the J gene end by 4 bases; junction bases not matched to a gene: 18. The germline CDR1 and CDR2 sequences are LGHNA and YNFKEQ. The CDR3 DNA follows: TGTGCCAGCAGCCAAAGTGCCCCCTCTAGCGGGAGGGCCCATGGATACGAGCAGTACTTC. This codes for CASSQSAPSSGRAHGYEQYF.

This chain connects TRBV27 to TRBJ2-5; possible D gene TRBD1, 6 bases. The DNA end is a closer match to TRBJ2-7, so the J assignment may be wrong. The CDR3 is 15 amino acids. CDR1 and CDR2 from the germline V gene are MNHEY and SMNVEV (reference sequence). CDR3 amino acids: CASSLSLRTAYEQYF. For the CDR3, the DNA is TGTGCCAGCAGTTTATCCCTCCGGACAGCCTACGAGCAGTACTTC.

The CDR3 DNA is TGCGCCAGCAGCTTGTTAATTTCACAAGAGACCCAGTACTTC. Its protein product is CASSLLISQETQYF. J is TRBJ2-5 and V is TRBV5-1; D is uncertain. There are 14 residues in the CDR3. The germline V gene has CDR1 SGHRS and CDR2 YFSETQ. Trimming took 1 base from V and 2 from J, leaving 9 bases between them.

The chain recombines TRBV28 with TRBJ2-3, with TRBD1 as a possible D gene (7 bases). The CDR3 extends over 15 amino acids. Per germline, CDR1 MDHEN and CDR2 SYDVKM. Trimming took off 3 bases at V and 1 base at J, with 11 bases between the two ends. CDR3: CASSFGGGRTDTQYF. CDR3 DNA: TGTGCCAGCAGTTTTGGAGGGGGCCGCACAGATACGCAGTATTTT.

The chain links TRBV7-2 to TRBJ2-7; perhaps TRBD1 as D (6 bases). Trimming removed 5 bases at V and 6 bases at J, with 20 bases between. The CDR3 loop spans 15 amino acids. CDR1 and CDR2 from the germline V gene are SGHTA and FQGNSA. DNA of the CDR3: TGTGCCAGCAGCCCCCAGGTGGACAGCCCCCTCGAGCAGTACTTC. Amino acids: CASSPQVDSPLEQYF.

The chain uses TRBV11-2 and TRBJ2-7, with 9 bases aligning to TRBD2. The CDR3 contains 15 residues. Trimming took 1 base from V and 2 from J; bases not matched to a gene: 3. Germline CDR1 reads SGHAT; CDR2 reads FQNNGV. Written as DNA, the CDR3 is TGTGCCAGCAGCTTAGGGCTAGCGGGAACCTACGAGCAGTACTTC. It yields the protein CASSLGLAGTYEQYF.

This clone has a single count. The V call is TRBV19, the J call TRBJ2-1; D uncertain. Germline CDR1 and CDR2: LNHDA and SQIVND (reference sequence). This CDR3 contains 15 residues. Trimming shortened V by 3 bases and J by 4 bases, and 13 bases separated the two germline ends. In DNA form, the CDR3 reads TGTGCCAGTAGTATCATGCCCCTTTCTTACAATGAGCAGTTCTTC. The encoded protein is CASSIMPLSYNEQFF. The complete variable domain, with remaining parts taken from reference TRBV19 and TRBJ2-1, reads DGGITQSPKYLFRKEGQNVTLSCEQNLNHDAMYWYRQDPGQGLRLIYYSQIVNDFQKGDIAEGYSVSREKKESFPLTVTSAQKNPTAFYLCASSIMPLSYNEQFFGPGTRLTVL.

About this clone itself: Within the sample, other DNA sequences also encode this same CDR3. This chain links TRBV7-2 with TRBJ1-3, with D uncertain. CDR3 length: 14 residues. CDR1 is SGHTA, CDR2 FQGNSA, per germline. V was trimmed by 2 bases and J by 1 base, leaving 6 bases between them. CDR3 in DNA: TGTGCCAGCAGCTTATCCGGGTCTGGAAACACCATATATTTT. It encodes CASSLSGSGNTIYF.

The chain uses TRBV7-3 and TRBJ2-1; tentative D call: TRBD2 (7 bases). The CDR3 sequence is 13 residues long. Germline-derived CDR1 and CDR2 are SGHTA and FQGTGA. The V and J ends lost 7 bases and 5 bases respectively, with 12 bases between them. CDR3 sequence: CASTKGGDNEQFF. CDR3 DNA: TGTGCCAGCACCAAAGGGGGGGACAATGAGCAGTTCTTC.

The rearrangement joins TRBV7-6 to TRBJ2-7; 11 bases match TRBD1. Per germline, CDR1 SGHVS and CDR2 FNYEAQ. V was pared by 6 bases and J by 4 bases, with 11 bases of the junction left unmatched. This CDR3 is built from 16 residues. As DNA, the CDR3 is TGTGCCAGCAGGACTACGCCCGGGACAGGGGGGTACGAGCAGTACTTC. Amino acids: CASRTTPGTGGYEQYF.

The gene calls are TRBV11-2 and TRBJ2-5; D is uncertain. V shed 1 base and J shed 5 bases, with 14 bases lying between them. This CDR3 region has 15 residues. Germline-derived CDR1 and CDR2 are SGHAT and FQNNGV. The CDR3 sequence: CASSLGRLPVETQYF. CDR3 in DNA: TGTGCCAGCAGCTTAGGCCGCTTACCTGTGGAGACCCAGTACTTC.

In this sample, this clone turned up once. Written as DNA, the CDR3 is TGTGCCAGCAGGATGGGACAGGCGAGCTCCTACGAGCAGTACTTC. This translates into CASRMGQASSYEQYF. The V and J genes are TRBV5-8 and TRBJ2-7, with TRBD1 matching 8 bases. The V and J ends lost 5 bases and 0 bases, in that order; junction bases with no gene match: 7. The CDR3 runs 15 residues. CDR1 SGHTS and CDR2 YDEGEE come from the germline V gene.

This chain joins TRBV7-9 and TRBJ2-3; TRBD1 might be the D (6 bases). This CDR3 spans 17 amino acids. V dropped 4 bases and J dropped 6 bases, with 23 bases sitting between them. Germline CDR1 and CDR2: SEHNR and FQNEAQ (reference sequence). In DNA form, the CDR3 reads TGTGCCAGCAGCTCTTTCCCAGGACAGCCGATGGGGGATACGCAGTATTTT. Its protein is CASSSFPGQPMGDTQYF.

The chain employs TRBV30 and TRBJ1-5, with D unclear. The CDR3 spans 13 residues. The germline V gene encodes CDR1 GTSNPN and CDR2 SVGIG (reference sequence). Trimming took 2 bases from V and 6 from J, leaving 11 bases between them. CDR3 nucleotide sequence: TGTGCCTGGAGTCCCCGGCAGTCTCAGCCCCAGCATTTT. Translation: CAWSPRQSQPQHF.

This chain links TRBV5-4 with TRBJ2-1; 7 nucleotides match TRBD2. Germline CDR1 is SGHNT and CDR2 is YYREEE (reference sequence). Germline trimming cut 0 bases from V and 5 bases from J; bases unmatched to any gene: 5. This CDR3 spans 15 amino acids. The CDR3 loop is CASSLDAGADNEQFF. DNA for the CDR3: TGTGCCAGCAGCTTGGACGCGGGAGCGGACAATGAGCAGTTCTTC.